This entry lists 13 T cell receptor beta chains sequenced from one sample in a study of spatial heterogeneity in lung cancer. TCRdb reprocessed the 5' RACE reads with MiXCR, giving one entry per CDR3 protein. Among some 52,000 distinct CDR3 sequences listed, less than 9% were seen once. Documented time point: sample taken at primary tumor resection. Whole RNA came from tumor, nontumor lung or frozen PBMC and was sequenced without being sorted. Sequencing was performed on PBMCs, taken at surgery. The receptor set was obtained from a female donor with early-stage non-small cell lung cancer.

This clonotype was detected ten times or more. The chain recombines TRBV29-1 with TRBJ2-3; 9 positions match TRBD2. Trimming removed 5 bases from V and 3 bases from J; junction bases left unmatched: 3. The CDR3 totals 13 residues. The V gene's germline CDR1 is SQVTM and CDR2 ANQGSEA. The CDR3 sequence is CSVLAGVTDTQYF. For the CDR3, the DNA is TGCAGCGTTTTAGCGGGGGTGACAGATACGCAGTATTTT.

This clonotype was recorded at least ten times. DNA of the CDR3: TGCAGCGTTGGGGACAGCTACGAGCAGTACTTC. Protein product: CSVGDSYEQYF. V usage is TRBV29-1 and J usage is TRBJ2-7; 7 nucleotides agree with TRBD1. Germline V lookup: CDR1 SQVTM, CDR2 ANQGSEA. The V gene end was trimmed by 4 bases and the J gene end by 3 bases; junction bases not matched to a gene: 0. CDR3 size: 11 residues.

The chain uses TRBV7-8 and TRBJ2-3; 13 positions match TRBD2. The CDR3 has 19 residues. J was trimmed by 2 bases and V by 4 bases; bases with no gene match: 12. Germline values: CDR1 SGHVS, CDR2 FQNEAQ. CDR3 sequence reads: CASSSTSGGASFVTDTQYF. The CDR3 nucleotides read TGTGCCAGCAGCTCCACTAGCGGGGGGGCTAGCTTCGTCACAGATACGCAGTATTTT.

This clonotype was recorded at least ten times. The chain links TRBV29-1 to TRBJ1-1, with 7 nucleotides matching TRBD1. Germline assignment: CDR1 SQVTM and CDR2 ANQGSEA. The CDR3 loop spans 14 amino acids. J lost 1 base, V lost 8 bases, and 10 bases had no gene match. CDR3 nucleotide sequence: TGCAGCTCCCTCCGGACAGGCGGGAACACTGAAGCTTTCTTT. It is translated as CSSLRTGGNTEAFF.

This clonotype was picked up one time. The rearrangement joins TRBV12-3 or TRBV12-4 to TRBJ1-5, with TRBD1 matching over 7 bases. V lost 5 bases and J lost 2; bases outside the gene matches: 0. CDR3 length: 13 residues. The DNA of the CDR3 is TGTGCCAGCAGTGGACAGGGCAATCAGCCCCAGCATTTT. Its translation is CASSGQGNQPQHF.

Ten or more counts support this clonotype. The CDR3 bases are TGCGCCAGCAGCTACGGGGGGATGCTAAACGAGCAGTACTTC. As protein: CASSYGGMLNEQYF. This rearrangement joins TRBV5-1 to TRBJ2-7; 7 nucleotides align to TRBD2. The germline CDR1 and CDR2 sequences are SGHRS and YFSETQ. V gave up 3 bases and J gave up 5 bases; unmatched junction bases: 8. This CDR3 is built from 14 residues.

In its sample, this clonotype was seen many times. The CDR3 here is CSVEFSENTEAFF. The CDR3 DNA sequence: TGCAGCGTTGAATTCTCAGAAAACACTGAAGCTTTCTTT. This rearrangement joins TRBV29-1 to TRBJ1-1; D gene uncertain. Germline-derived CDR1 and CDR2 are SQVTM and ANQGSEA. Between the trimmed V and J ends, which lost 2 bases and 2 bases, there was a span of 9 bases. This CDR3 is built from 13 residues.

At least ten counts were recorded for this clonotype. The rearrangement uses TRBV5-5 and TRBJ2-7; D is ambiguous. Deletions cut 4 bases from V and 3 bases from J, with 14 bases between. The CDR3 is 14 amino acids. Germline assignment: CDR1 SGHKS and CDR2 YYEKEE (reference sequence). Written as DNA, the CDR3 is TGTGCCAGCAGCCCCAACACAAGAAACTACGAGCAGTACTTC. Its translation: CASSPNTRNYEQYF.

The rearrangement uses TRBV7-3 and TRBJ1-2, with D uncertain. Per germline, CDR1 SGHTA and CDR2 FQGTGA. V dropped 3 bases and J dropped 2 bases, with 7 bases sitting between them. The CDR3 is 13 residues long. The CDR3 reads CASSFDGNYGYTF. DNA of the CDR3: TGTGCCAGCAGCTTCGACGGAAACTATGGCTACACCTTC.

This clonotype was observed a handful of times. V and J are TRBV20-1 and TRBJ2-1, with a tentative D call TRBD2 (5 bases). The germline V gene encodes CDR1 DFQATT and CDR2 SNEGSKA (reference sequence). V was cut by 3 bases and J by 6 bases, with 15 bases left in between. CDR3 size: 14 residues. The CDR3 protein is CSARLALGLNEQFF. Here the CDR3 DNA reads TGCAGTGCTAGGCTGGCCCTAGGACTCAATGAGCAGTTCTTC.

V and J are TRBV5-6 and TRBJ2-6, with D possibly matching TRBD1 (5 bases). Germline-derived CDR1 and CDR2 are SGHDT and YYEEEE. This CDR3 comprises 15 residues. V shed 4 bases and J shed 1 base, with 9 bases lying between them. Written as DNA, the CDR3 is TGTGCCAGCAGCCCAAGGGGTTCTGGGGCCAACGTCCTGACTTTC. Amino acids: CASSPRGSGANVLTF.

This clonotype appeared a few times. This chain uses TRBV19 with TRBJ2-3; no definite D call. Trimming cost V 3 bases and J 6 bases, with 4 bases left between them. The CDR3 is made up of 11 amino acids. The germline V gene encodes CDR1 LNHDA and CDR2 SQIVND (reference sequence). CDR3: CASSIVDTQYF. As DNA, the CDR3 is TGTGCCAGTAGTATCGTGGATACGCAGTATTTT.

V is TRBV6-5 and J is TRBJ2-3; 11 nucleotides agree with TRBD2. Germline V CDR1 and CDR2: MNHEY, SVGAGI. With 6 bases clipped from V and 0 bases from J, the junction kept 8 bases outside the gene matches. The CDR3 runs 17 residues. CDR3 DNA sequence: TGTGCCAGCAGACTAGCGGGGGCTCCGTCGAGCACAGATACGCAGTATTTT. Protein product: CASRLAGAPSSTDTQYF.